This T cell receptor beta chain emerged from a study of T cell repertoires in cytomegalovirus infection. Study information: Well-studied HLA-B-restricted CMV epitopes were used in the study alongside recently identified HLA-C-restricted ones. Based on public TCR beta signatures, there were indications of CMV infection and of a matching HLA type.

This clonotype showed up many times. Antigen unknown. MiXCR was run by TCRdb on the reads, yielding one entry per CDR3 protein. This sample has about 830,000 distinct CDR3 sequences, with over 25% found just once. Study results and caveats: Dominating the ex vivo response were HLA-C-restricted CMV-specific TCR beta clonotypes. Accumulated public TCR beta family frequency recognized individuals carrying CMV together with the relevant HLA.

The germline CDR1 and CDR2 sequences are SEHNR and FQNEAQ (reference sequence). V lost 0 bases and J lost 3, with 10 bases in between. The length of the CDR3 is 15 residues. The chain uses TRBV7-9 and TRBJ2-3; weak D call: TRBD2 (7 bases). Sequenced here: cultured CD8+ T cells from PBMCs, sampled from culture after CMV antigen stimulation. The clonotype comes from a human donor in good health (CMV status not recorded). Some clones in this sample may be carry-over from other donors' samples. The CDR3 reads CASSLAQGGTDTQYF. The DNA of the CDR3 is TGTGCCAGCAGCTTAGCACAGGGAGGGACAGATACGCAGTATTTT.